Listed here are 25 T cell receptor beta chains from one sample, sequenced in a study of control samples from healthy donors and cancer patients. Data came from immunoSEQ multiplex PCR; TCRdb stores just in-frame clones and leaves some out. Of 120,000 or so clones in the sample, roughly 87% were seen once. The source material was blood. Receptors were obtained from a man aged 18 to 29 in good health.

V usage is TRBV6-5 and J usage is TRBJ2-7; no reliable D call. Trimming shortened V by 5 bases and J by 6 bases, and 8 bases separated the two germline ends. Per the germline V gene, CDR1 is MNHEY and CDR2 is SVGAGI. This CDR3 is 11 amino acids long. CDR3 nucleotides: TGTGCCAGCAGTCATTCCCGCGAGCAGTACTTC. It specifies CASSHSREQYF.

This clone was seen once. J is TRBJ1-1 and V is TRBV27; D is unresolved. V was shortened by 6 bases and J by 7 bases, with 9 bases between the two germline ends. CDR3 length equals 11 residues. Germline CDR1 and CDR2: MNHEY and SMNVEV (reference sequence). This CDR3 is CASRFLNEAFF. In nucleotides, the CDR3 is TGTGCCAGCAGATTCTTAAATGAAGCTTTCTTT.

This clone turned up a few times. This chain links TRBV4-1 with TRBJ1-6, with D possibly matching TRBD1 (6 bases). Per germline, CDR1 MGHRA and CDR2 YSYEKL. Trimming removed 3 bases at V and 9 bases at J, with 12 bases between. CDR3 length: 14 residues. CDR3 sequence reads: CASSQGEQGSPLHF. The CDR3 bases are TGCGCCAGCAGCCAGGGGGAACAGGGTTCACCCCTCCACTTT.

The genes are TRBV27 and TRBJ2-7; TRBD1 matches 7 bases. This CDR3 is built from 15 residues. Germline CDR1 and CDR2: MNHEY and SMNVEV (reference sequence). The V and J ends lost 2 bases and 2 bases, in that order; junction bases with no gene match: 6. The DNA of the CDR3 is TGTGCCAGCAGTTTAGTGGGACAGCTGACCTACGAGCAGTACTTC. Translated, it gives CASSLVGQLTYEQYF.

V gene TRBV7-3 combines with J gene TRBJ2-7; 11 bases line up with TRBD2. Germline CDR1 and CDR2: SGHTA and FQGTGA. The V gene end was trimmed by 1 base and the J gene end by 6 bases; junction bases not matched to a gene: 5. The CDR3 loop spans 15 amino acids. DNA for the CDR3: TGTGCCAGCAGCTTAATACTAGCGGGAGTTTCCGAGCAGTACTTC. Translated: CASSLILAGVSEQYF.

The chain joins TRBV24-1 to TRBJ2-1; 8 bases map to TRBD1. There are 14 residues in the CDR3. Trimming cost V 4 bases and J 16 bases; bases outside gene matches: 14. Looked up from germline, CDR1 is KGHDR and CDR2 is SFDVKD. CDR3 residues: CATSDSLTGEESFF. CDR3 bases: TGTGCCACCAGTGACTCTTTGACAGGGGAGGAAAGTTTCTTC.

This clone was seen repeatedly, ten times or more. The chain combines TRBV5-1 with TRBJ1-1; D is ambiguous. From germline, CDR1 is SGHRS and CDR2 YFSETQ. This CDR3 is built from 11 residues. V was clipped by 3 bases and J by 5 bases, with 5 bases between them. The CDR3 DNA sequence: TGCGCCAGCAGCTCGACAACTGAAGCTTTCTTT. Translating it yields CASSSTTEAFF.

In regard to this clone: The sample holds other DNA sequences that translate to the same CDR3. The DNA of the CDR3 is TGCGCCAGCAGCTTTAGCACAGATACGCAGTATTTT. Translated, it gives CASSFSTDTQYF. The chain employs TRBV5-1 and TRBJ2-3; D unresolved. V lost 2 bases and J 0 bases, leaving 1 base between the germline ends. Looked up from germline, CDR1 is SGHRS and CDR2 is YFSETQ. CDR3 length: 12 residues. Complete variable domain (other parts from reference TRBV5-1 and TRBJ2-3): KAGVTQTPRYLIKTRGQQVTLSCSPISGHRSVSWYQQTPGQGLQFLFEYFSETQRNKGNFPGRFSGRQFSNSRSEMNVSTLELGDSALYLCASSFSTDTQYFGPGTRLTVL.

The rearrangement uses TRBV19 and TRBJ2-6; D possibly corresponds to TRBD1 (5 bases). CDR3 length: 16 amino acids. The germline V gene has CDR1 LNHDA and CDR2 SQIVND (reference sequence). V was shortened by 6 bases and J by 0 bases, with 12 bases between the two germline ends. The CDR3 region has the DNA TGTGCCAGTAGAGTACAGGTCCGCTCTGGGGCCAACGTCCTGACTTTC. Its protein is CASRVQVRSGANVLTF.

This clone is a singleton in its sample. The chain carries TRBV20-1 and TRBJ2-7; D uncertain. The CDR3 length is 13 residues. Trimming left V 3 bases short and J 6 bases short, with 15 bases between. From germline, CDR1 is DFQATT and CDR2 SNEGSKA (reference sequence). The CDR3 protein is CSASDPRLGEQYF. For the CDR3, the DNA is TGCAGTGCTAGTGACCCCCGATTAGGCGAGCAGTACTTC.

V usage is TRBV7-9 and J usage is TRBJ2-7; 15 positions agree with TRBD2. Germline trimming cut 5 bases from V and 5 bases from J; bases unmatched to any gene: 13. The germline V gene has CDR1 SEHNR and CDR2 FQNEAQ (reference sequence). CDR3 length: 18 amino acids. CDR3 nucleotide sequence: TGTGCCAGCAGCGTACCGGGACTAGCGGGAGGAATGAACGACGAGCAGTACTTC. Its protein is CASSVPGLAGGMNDEQYF.

The rearrangement joins TRBV24-1 to TRBJ1-5; D is uncertain. CDR3 length equals 15 residues. V was trimmed by 9 bases and J by 0 bases, leaving 14 bases between them. Germline V gene data show CDR1 as KGHDR and CDR2 as SFDVKD. CDR3 in amino acids: CATPEEQDSNQPQHF. CDR3 sequence (DNA): TGTGCCACCCCTGAGGAGCAGGATAGCAATCAGCCCCAGCATTTT.

This chain joins TRBV18 and TRBJ1-2; D remains unclear. The germline gives CDR1 KGHSH, CDR2 LQKENI. V was clipped by 0 bases and J by 1 base, with 6 bases between them. The CDR3 is made up of 14 amino acids. The CDR3 DNA reads TGTGCCAGCTCACCACCTGGAGTTAACTATGGCTACACCTTC. Translating gives CASSPPGVNYGYTF. Filled out from reference TRBV18 and TRBJ1-2, the complete variable domain reads NAGVMQNPRHLVRRRGQEARLRCSPMKGHSHVYWYRQLPEEGLKFMVYLQKENIIDESGMPKERFSAEFPKEGPSILRIQQVVRGDSAAYFCASSPPGVNYGYTFGSGTRLTVV.

The chain is built from TRBV12-3 or TRBV12-4 and TRBJ1-4; D possibly corresponds to TRBD1 (6 bases). V shed 1 base and J shed 12 bases, with 6 bases lying between them. The CDR3 totals 11 residues. Here the CDR3 DNA reads TGTGCCAGCAGTTTAGGACAGGAACTGTTTTTT. This encodes CASSLGQELFF.

V usage is TRBV2 and J usage is TRBJ1-4; D gene unclear. V lost 8 bases to trimming and J lost 0 bases, with 16 bases between them. CDR3 length: 16 amino acids. Germline assignment: CDR1 SNHLY and CDR2 FYNNEI. CDR3 sequence reads: CASRLRWSATNEKLFF. The CDR3 DNA reads as TGTGCCAGCCGCCTAAGGTGGAGCGCAACTAATGAAAAACTGTTTTTT.

The chain couples TRBV11-2 to TRBJ1-6; D gene ambiguous. Germline V gene sequence: CDR1 SGHAT, CDR2 FQNNGV. V shed 5 bases and J shed 3 bases, with 2 bases lying between them. The CDR3 has 12 amino acids. CDR3: CASSHYNSPLHF. As DNA, the CDR3 is TGTGCCAGCAGCCACTATAATTCACCCCTCCACTTT.

The rearrangement links TRBV6-2 or TRBV6-3 to TRBJ1-1; TRBD1 is a possible D gene (6 bases). The CDR3 spans 13 residues. The germline gives CDR1 MNHEY, CDR2 SVGEGT. The V and J ends lost 5 bases and 1 base respectively, with 8 bases between them. CDR3 sequence: CASSRTANTEAFF. CDR3 bases: TGTGCCAGCAGTCGGACAGCGAACACTGAAGCTTTCTTT.

V usage is TRBV19 and J usage is TRBJ1-6, with a tentative D call TRBD1 (6 bases). There are 12 residues in the CDR3. Germline V gives CDR1 LNHDA, CDR2 SQIVND (reference sequence). V was trimmed by 7 bases and J by 16 bases, leaving 17 bases between them. The CDR3 nucleotides are TGTGCCAGTAATACAGGGATATCTCCTCTCCACTTT. Its protein is CASNTGISPLHF.

The chain is built from TRBV6-5 and TRBJ1-5, with TRBD1 matching over 7 bases. This CDR3 comprises 13 residues. The trim removed 5 bases at V and 3 bases at J, leaving 1 base unmatched. CDR1 is MNHEY and CDR2 is SVGAGI in the germline V gene. In DNA form, the CDR3 reads TGTGCCAGCAGTACAGGGGACAATCAGCCCCAGCATTTT. Amino acid sequence: CASSTGDNQPQHF.

The rearrangement links TRBV28 to TRBJ2-5; 11 bases agree with TRBD1. Germline lookup yields CDR1 MDHEN and CDR2 SYDVKM. V was clipped by 8 bases and J by 10 bases; unmatched bases: 3. The CDR3 runs 11 residues. The CDR3 sequence is CASRTGGDQYF. DNA of the CDR3: TGTGCCAGCCGGACAGGGGGCGACCAGTACTTC.

The V and J genes are TRBV24-1 and TRBJ2-1; D possibly matches TRBD1 or TRBD2 (6 bases each). The length of the CDR3 is 15 residues. Germline assignment: CDR1 KGHDR and CDR2 SFDVKD. The V gene lost 0 bases and the J gene lost 7 bases, with 12 bases spanning the gap. CDR3 sequence reads: CATSDLQRGGNEQFF. The CDR3 DNA reads TGTGCCACCAGTGATTTGCAGAGAGGGGGGAATGAGCAGTTCTTC.

This sequence joins TRBV7-3 and TRBJ2-1; D possibly corresponds to TRBD2 (5 bases). The CDR3 runs to 13 residues. V was pared by 7 bases and J by 6 bases, with 13 bases between. Germline assignment: CDR1 SGHTA and CDR2 FQGTGA. The CDR3 region is CASKKGAGNEQFF. CDR3 nucleotides: TGTGCCAGCAAGAAGGGAGCAGGCAATGAGCAGTTCTTC.

This sequence joins TRBV6-5 and TRBJ1-1, with 7 nucleotides matching TRBD1. V shed 6 bases and J 8 bases; nucleotides not matched to a gene: 12. This CDR3 has 14 residues. CDR1 MNHEY and CDR2 SVGAGI come from the germline V gene. The CDR3 DNA sequence: TGTGCCAGCAGGGACGGAGGGGGCGCAAGGGAAGCTTTCTTT. It is translated as CASRDGGGAREAFF.

The V call is TRBV27, the J call TRBJ2-2, with unresolved D. Germline CDR1 is MNHEY and CDR2 is SMNVEV (reference sequence). This CDR3 is 15 amino acids long. V was shortened by 2 bases and J by 3 bases, with 10 bases between the two germline ends. CDR3 DNA sequence: TGTGCCAGCAGTTTAGAAGGTTTGCACACCGGGGAGCTGTTTTTT. Translating it yields CASSLEGLHTGELFF.

The CDR3 loop reads CASSEDPAGVWEQFF. The CDR3 region has the DNA TGTGCCAGCAGTGAAGACCCAGCGGGAGTGTGGGAGCAGTTCTTC. The chain combines TRBV6-1 with TRBJ2-1; 8 bases are a match to TRBD2. V dropped 1 base and J dropped 10; count of bases not matched to a gene: 9. This CDR3 contains 15 residues. Germline CDR1 is MNHNS and CDR2 is SASEGT.